This TCR beta chain was obtained from a study of spatial heterogeneity in lung cancer. Study details: Each time, sequencing found more beta-chain sequences than alpha-chain sequences.

Study-wide points: Higher tumor mutation counts went along with higher counts of expanded intratumoral alpha and beta TCRs.

TCRdb used MiXCR to reprocess the 5' RACE reads, holding one entry per CDR3 protein. This table holds 100,000 or so distinct CDR3 sequences, 4% to 4.5% found once. Ten or more counts support this clonotype. The antigen is undetermined. The time point: sample taken at primary tumor resection. Sequencing of whole RNA from tumor, nontumor lung or frozen PBMC involved no sorting. Germline V gives CDR1 LGHDT, CDR2 YNNKEL (reference sequence). The CDR3 runs 13 residues. Between the trimmed V and J ends, which lost 0 bases and 7 bases, there was a span of 10 bases. Here the sequenced sample was lung tumor tissue, taken at surgery. V gene TRBV3-1 combines with J gene TRBJ2-7; unclear D gene. This clonotype originated in a male donor with early-stage non-small cell lung cancer. CDR3 nucleotide sequence: TGTGCCAGCAGCCAAGATGACTCGTTGGAGCAGTACTTC. It yields the protein CASSQDDSLEQYF.